The source of this T cell receptor beta chain is a study of T cells in Graves' hyperthyroidism and ophthalmopathy. As for the study in general: Staff took peripheral blood when the initial diagnosis was made, before any treatment began. Notes on the study in general: Peripheral blood also featured most of the thyroid clonotypes expanded above 0.001. Classification by a 13 V-J model distinguished ophthalmopathy from stable hyperthyroidism.

This clonotype occurred many times. The antigen is unknown. Based on clinical symptoms, serum thyroxine and TRAb, thyroid ultrasound and orbital computed tomography, diagnoses were reached. TCR beta CDR3 region amplification was performed from RNA transcripts. HTBI primers were used for first-round RT-PCR of the TCR CDR3. TCRdb reprocessed the multiplex PCR reads via MiXCR and lists one record per CDR3 protein. The sample holds around 520,000 distinct CDR3 sequences; around 15% are singletons and the top ten take 17%. The sequenced sample was blood. The sequence was obtained from a woman under 30 with Graves' hyperthyroidism.

CDR3 bases: TGCAGCGTTGAAGGATGGGACAGCTACAATGAGCAGTTCTTC. It codes for CSVEGWDSYNEQFF. The chain recombines TRBV29-1 with TRBJ2-1; 7 positions match TRBD1. Germline CDR1 reads SQVTM; CDR2 reads ANQGSEA. The CDR3 contains 14 residues. The trim removed 1 base at V and 3 bases at J, leaving 3 bases unmatched.